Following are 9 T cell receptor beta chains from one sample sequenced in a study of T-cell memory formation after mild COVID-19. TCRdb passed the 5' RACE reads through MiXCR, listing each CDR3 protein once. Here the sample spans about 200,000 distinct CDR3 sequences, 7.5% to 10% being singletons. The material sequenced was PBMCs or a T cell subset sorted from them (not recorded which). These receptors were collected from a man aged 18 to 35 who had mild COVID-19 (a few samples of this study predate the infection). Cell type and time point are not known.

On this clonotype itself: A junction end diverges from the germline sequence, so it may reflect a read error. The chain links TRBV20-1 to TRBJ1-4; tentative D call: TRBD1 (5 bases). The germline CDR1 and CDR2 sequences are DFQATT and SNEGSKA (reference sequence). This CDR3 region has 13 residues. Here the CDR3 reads CRARDPLDEKLFF. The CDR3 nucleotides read TGCAGAGCTAGGGACCCGCTTGATGAAAAACTGTTTTTT.

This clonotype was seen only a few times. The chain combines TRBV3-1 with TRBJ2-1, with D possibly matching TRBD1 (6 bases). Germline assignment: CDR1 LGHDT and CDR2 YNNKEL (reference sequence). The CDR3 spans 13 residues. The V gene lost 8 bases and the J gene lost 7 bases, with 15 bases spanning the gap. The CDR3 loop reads CASGGRARNEQFF. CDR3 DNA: TGTGCCAGCGGGGGCAGGGCCCGGAATGAGCAGTTCTTC.

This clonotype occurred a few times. DNA of the CDR3: TGTGCCAGCTCCTACCGTGGGCGTACGAGCTATACGCAGTATTTT. Translating it yields CASSYRGRTSYTQYF. The rearrangement joins TRBV6-6 to TRBJ2-3; D gene ambiguous. The CDR3 length is 15 residues. Trimming stripped 8 bases from V and 7 bases from J, with 22 bases between. The V gene's germline CDR1 is MNHNY and CDR2 SVGAGI (reference sequence).

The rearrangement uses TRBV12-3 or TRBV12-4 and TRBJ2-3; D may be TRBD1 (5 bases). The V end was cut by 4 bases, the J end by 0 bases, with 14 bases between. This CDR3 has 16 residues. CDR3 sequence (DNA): TGTGCCAGCAGTTCAGGGCTGCAACCTAGCACAGATACGCAGTATTTT. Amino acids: CASSSGLQPSTDTQYF.

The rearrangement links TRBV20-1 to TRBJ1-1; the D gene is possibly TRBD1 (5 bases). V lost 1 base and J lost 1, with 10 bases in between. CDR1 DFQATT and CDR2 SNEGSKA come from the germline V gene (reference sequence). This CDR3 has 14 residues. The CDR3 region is CSARALGGNTEAFF. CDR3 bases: TGCAGTGCTAGAGCTTTGGGGGGGAACACTGAAGCTTTCTTT.

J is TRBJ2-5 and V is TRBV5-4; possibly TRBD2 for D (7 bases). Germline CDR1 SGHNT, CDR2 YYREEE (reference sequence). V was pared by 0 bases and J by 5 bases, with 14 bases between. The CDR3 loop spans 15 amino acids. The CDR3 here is CASSLGGGRGETQYF. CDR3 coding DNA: TGTGCCAGCAGCTTGGGCGGGGGCCGTGGGGAGACCCAGTACTTC.

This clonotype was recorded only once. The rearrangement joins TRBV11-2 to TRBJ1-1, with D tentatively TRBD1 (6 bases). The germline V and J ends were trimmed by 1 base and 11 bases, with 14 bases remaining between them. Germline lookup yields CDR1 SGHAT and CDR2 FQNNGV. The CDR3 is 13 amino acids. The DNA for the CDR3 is TGTGCCAGCAGCTTAGCCCGGGGGGGCTTGGCTTTCTTT. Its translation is CASSLARGGLAFF.

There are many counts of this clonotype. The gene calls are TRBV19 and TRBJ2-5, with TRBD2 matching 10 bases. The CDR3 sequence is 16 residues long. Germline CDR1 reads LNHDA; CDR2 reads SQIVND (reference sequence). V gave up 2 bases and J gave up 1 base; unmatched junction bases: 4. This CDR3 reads CASSIRASGGQETQYF. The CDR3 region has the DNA TGTGCCAGTAGTATAAGGGCTAGCGGGGGCCAAGAGACCCAGTACTTC.

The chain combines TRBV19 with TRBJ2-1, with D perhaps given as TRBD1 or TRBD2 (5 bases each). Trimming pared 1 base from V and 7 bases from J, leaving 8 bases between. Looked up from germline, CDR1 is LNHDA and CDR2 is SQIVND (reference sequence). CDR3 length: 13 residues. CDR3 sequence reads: CASSIAGRNEQFF. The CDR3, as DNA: TGTGCCAGTAGTATAGCGGGGCGGAATGAGCAGTTCTTC. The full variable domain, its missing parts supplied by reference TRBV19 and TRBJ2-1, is DGGITQSPKYLFRKEGQNVTLSCEQNLNHDAMYWYRQDPGQGLRLIYYSQIVNDFQKGDIAEGYSVSREKKESFPLTVTSAQKNPTAFYLCASSIAGRNEQFFGPGTRLTVL.